This entry is about one T cell receptor (beta chain). In germline, CDR1 is SGHNT, CDR2 YYREEE (reference sequence). This CDR3 has 16 amino acids. J gave up 2 bases and V 6 bases, and 10 bases lay outside the gene matches. Per the original data handling: Cell counts per sample came from amplifying reference gene primers. Repertoires were generated with immunoSEQ multiplex PCR, while TCRdb's copy carries only in-frame clones and drops some. V and J calls and clone size come straight from that table; D and trimming were deduced from the DNA. The top ten clones hold 20% of a sample with some 140,000 clones, about 75% of them seen once. The data originate from a study of blood T cell repertoires in COVID-19. Study summary: Both acute and convalescent COVID-19 samples were obtained from the United States, Italy and Spain. From T cells, B-cell-depleted T cells, or PBMCs came the material, which was cDNA or gDNA.

This clonotype was sampled from an elderly man with acute or convalescent COVID-19. J is TRBJ2-3 and V is TRBV5-4; 9 bases match TRBD2. Input material: peripheral blood. This CDR3 reads CASTPGTSGFTDTQYF. CDR3 bases: TGTGCCAGCACCCCGGGTACTAGCGGGTTCACAGATACGCAGTATTTT. The variable domain in full, completed from reference TRBV5-4 and TRBJ2-3, reads ETGVTQSPTHLIKTRGQQVTLRCSSQSGHNTVSWYQQALGQGPQFIFQYYREEENGRGNFPPRFSGLQFPNYSSELNVNALELDDSALYLCASTPGTSGFTDTQYFGPGTRLTVL.